The 22 T cell receptor beta chains given below trace back to one sample, sequenced in a study of T cell repertoires in cytomegalovirus infection. TCRdb re-called the reads with MiXCR, one entry per CDR3 protein. This sample has under 200,000 distinct CDR3 sequences; approximately 9.6% occur once, and the top ten carry about 4.2%. The sample consisted of PBMCs. All receptors come from a human donor in good health (CMV status not recorded). Some clones in this sample may be carry-over from other donors' samples.

The chain joins TRBV14 to TRBJ1-4; D uncertain. V gave up 3 bases and J gave up 6 bases, with 11 bases separating them. The CDR3 sequence is 14 residues long. Germline-derived CDR1 and CDR2 are SGHDN and FVKESK. The CDR3: CASSQALGYEKLFF. The CDR3 DNA follows: TGTGCCAGCAGCCAGGCCTTGGGATATGAAAAACTGTTTTTT.

V gene TRBV6-2 or TRBV6-3 combines with J gene TRBJ2-1, with 7 bases identical to TRBD1. Unmatched junction bases numbered 6, after V lost 7 bases and J lost 6 bases. CDR1 and CDR2 (germline): MNHEY, SVGEGT. CDR3 length: 13 residues. CDR3 residues: CASKKGQLNEQFF. The DNA of the CDR3 is TGTGCCAGCAAAAAGGGACAGCTCAATGAGCAGTTCTTC.

The rearrangement links TRBV7-4 to TRBJ2-1, with 7 bases matching TRBD1. V lost 4 bases to trimming and J lost 3 bases; unmatched junction nucleotides: 9. The CDR3 runs 16 residues. The germline V gene has CDR1 SGHVT and CDR2 SQSDAQ. The CDR3 protein is CASSSGEGQNYNEQFF. The DNA for the CDR3 is TGTGCCAGCAGCTCCGGTGAGGGACAGAACTACAATGAGCAGTTCTTC.

This clonotype has ten or more counts. The chain recombines TRBV7-2 with TRBJ1-4, with D unclear. Germline assignment: CDR1 SGHTA and CDR2 FQGNSA. V lost 1 base and J lost 6, with 15 bases in between. This CDR3 region has 16 residues. The CDR3 bases are TGTGCCAGCAGCTTAGTTTCGTATGGATCTGATGAAAAACTGTTTTTT. It specifies CASSLVSYGSDEKLFF.

This clonotype was counted ten times or more. The chain carries TRBV7-6 and TRBJ2-7; D is ambiguous. Trimming took 1 base from V and 3 from J, leaving 13 bases between them. CDR3 length: 15 amino acids. Germline V gene lookup returns CDR1 SGHVS and CDR2 FNYEAQ. CDR3 nucleotides: TGTGCCAGCAGCTTAGAACATCGGGCCAACTACGAGCAGTACTTC. Its protein product is CASSLEHRANYEQYF.

This clonotype has a count of ten or more. CDR3 region: CASSTRRTGNSPLHF. In DNA, the CDR3 is TGTGCCAGCAGCACAAGGAGGACAGGGAATTCACCCCTCCACTTT. This rearrangement joins TRBV7-2 to TRBJ1-6; 8 bases fit TRBD1. After removal of 5 bases from V and 7 bases from J, the junction contained 7 bases not matched to a gene. CDR1 and CDR2 (germline): SGHTA, FQGNSA. This CDR3 has 15 amino acids.

This clonotype was recorded many times. CDR3: CASSSRGSGRPIGTDTQYF. In DNA, the CDR3 is TGTGCCAGCAGCTCCCGTGGTAGCGGGAGACCAATAGGGACAGATACGCAGTATTTT. J is TRBJ2-3 and V is TRBV7-2; 9 bases line up with TRBD2. The CDR3 totals 19 residues. Unmatched junction bases numbered 17, after V lost 4 bases and J lost 3 bases. The germline gives CDR1 SGHTA, CDR2 FQGNSA.

This rearrangement joins TRBV7-2 to TRBJ1-1; maybe TRBD1 (6 bases). The V and J ends lost 4 bases and 7 bases respectively, with 13 bases between them. Germline-derived CDR1 and CDR2 are SGHTA and FQGNSA. The CDR3 consists of 13 residues. CDR3 in DNA: TGTGCCAGCAGCTCCCCGGGGGGGCTTGAAGCTTTCTTT. It translates to CASSSPGGLEAFF.

The J gene is TRBJ2-1, the V gene TRBV9, with TRBD2 identical over 9 bases. This CDR3 is built from 16 residues. Germline V lookup: CDR1 SGDLS, CDR2 YYNGEE. V trimming: 0 bases; J trimming: 10 bases; junction bases outside the gene matches: 11. In DNA, the CDR3 is TGTGCCAGCAGCGTAGGCGGCGGGGGGGCCCTAGGAGAGCAGTTCTTC. This encodes CASSVGGGGALGEQFF. The full variable domain, completed using reference TRBV9 and TRBJ2-1, is DSGVTQTPKHLITATGQRVTLRCSPRSGDLSVYWYQQSLDQGLQFLIQYYNGEERAKGNILERFSAQQFPDLHSELNLSSLELGDSALYFCASSVGGGGALGEQFFGPGTRLTVL.

This clonotype has a handful of counts. This sequence joins TRBV28 and TRBJ1-4; possibly TRBD1 for D (5 bases). The V gene lost 2 bases and the J gene lost 4 bases, with 17 bases spanning the gap. The CDR3 covers 17 residues. Germline CDR1 and CDR2: MDHEN and SYDVKM. CDR3 sequence reads: CASSLVRWQGYNEKLFF. Here the CDR3 DNA reads TGTGCCAGCAGTTTAGTGCGGTGGCAGGGCTATAATGAAAAACTGTTTTTT.

The chain employs TRBV11-3 and TRBJ2-7; perhaps D is TRBD1 or TRBD2 (6 bases each). Germline assignment: CDR1 SGHNT and CDR2 YENEEA. V lost 2 bases and J 0 bases, leaving 11 bases between the germline ends. The CDR3 is 15 residues long. The CDR3 loop reads CASSLRGDTSYEQYF. The CDR3 DNA follows: TGTGCCAGCAGCTTAAGGGGGGACACCTCCTACGAGCAGTACTTC.

This clonotype was counted many times. This chain links TRBV7-2 with TRBJ1-2, with a possible D match to TRBD1 (5 bases). The CDR3 loop spans 14 amino acids. Per germline, CDR1 SGHTA and CDR2 FQGNSA. V shed 2 bases and J shed 5 bases, with 12 bases lying between them. CDR3 in amino acids: CASSLSPGEYGYTF. Here the CDR3 DNA reads TGTGCCAGCAGCTTAAGTCCGGGGGAATATGGCTACACCTTC.

This clonotype came up many times. The chain uses TRBV14 and TRBJ1-1; 8 bases are shared with TRBD1. This CDR3 has 18 amino acids. V gave up 1 base and J gave up 6 bases; unmatched junction bases: 16. CDR1 is SGHDN and CDR2 is FVKESK in the germline V gene. The DNA of the CDR3 is TGTGCCAGCAGCCAAGTCCAGGGGGCGATCGAATCAAGGGCTGAAGCTTTCTTT. This encodes CASSQVQGAIESRAEAFF. The full variable domain, in which reference TRBV14 and TRBJ1-1 provide the parts outside the CDR3, is EAGVTQFPSHSVIEKGQTVTLRCDPISGHDNLYWYRRVMGKEIKFLLHFVKESKQDESGMPNNRFLAERTGGTYSTLKVQPAELEDSGVYFCASSQVQGAIESRAEAFFGQGTRLTVV.

This clonotype was counted ten times or more. This chain connects TRBV7-2 to TRBJ1-6; TRBD1 matches 7 bases. The J segment lost 7 bases and the V segment lost 6 bases, leaving 15 bases of the junction unmatched. Germline lookup yields CDR1 SGHTA and CDR2 FQGNSA. This CDR3 comprises 17 residues. Here the CDR3 reads CASRSTDRVVGNSPLHF. CDR3 bases: TGTGCCAGCAGGTCAACCGACAGGGTGGTAGGAAATTCACCCCTCCACTTT. Full variable domain (missing parts from reference TRBV7-2 and TRBJ1-6): GAGVSQSPSNKVTEKGKDVELRCDPISGHTALYWYRQSLGQGLEFLIYFQGNSAPDKSGLPSDRFSAERTGGSVSTLTIQRTQQEDSAVYLCASRSTDRVVGNSPLHFGNGTRLTVT.

The chain links TRBV6-2 or TRBV6-3 to TRBJ1-4; D not resolved. Germline CDR1 is MNHEY and CDR2 is SVGEGT. This CDR3 has 15 amino acids. V was trimmed by 5 bases and J by 0 bases, leaving 10 bases between them. This CDR3 is CASSPTVTTNEKLFF. As DNA, the CDR3 is TGTGCCAGCAGTCCGACGGTTACAACTAATGAAAAACTGTTTTTT.

This clonotype was seen a handful of times. The chain has TRBV28 and TRBJ2-7, with 8 bases identical to TRBD1. The CDR3 has 14 amino acids. J was trimmed by 3 bases and V by 6 bases; bases with no gene match: 7. The V gene's germline CDR1 is MDHEN and CDR2 SYDVKM. CDR3 in DNA: TGTGCCAGCAGCGGGACAGGAGTTTTCTACGAGCAGTACTTC. It translates to CASSGTGVFYEQYF.

The rearrangement links TRBV29-1 to TRBJ2-3; 13 bases line up with TRBD2. Germline CDR1 is SQVTM and CDR2 is ANQGSEA. The CDR3 runs to 16 residues. J gave up 2 bases and V 5 bases, and 7 bases lay outside the gene matches. CDR3 sequence reads: CSVPPGTSGITDTQYF. CDR3 nucleotide sequence: TGCAGCGTTCCTCCCGGGACTAGCGGGATCACAGATACGCAGTATTTT.

The sample holds many counts of this clonotype. This chain links TRBV18 with TRBJ2-7; D is unclear. CDR1 is KGHSH, CDR2 LQKENI, per germline. This CDR3 has 15 amino acids. Trimming shortened V by 2 bases and J by 2 bases, and 13 bases separated the two germline ends. The DNA for the CDR3 is TGTGCCAGCTCACCAGGGCCGACGGCGGCCTACGAGCAGTACTTC. Translating it yields CASSPGPTAAYEQYF.

The chain employs TRBV20-1 and TRBJ2-7; possible D gene TRBD1, 5 bases. The germline V gene encodes CDR1 DFQATT and CDR2 SNEGSKA (reference sequence). The CDR3 is 16 residues long. Trimming cost V 1 base and J 0 bases, with 16 bases left between them. The CDR3 protein is CSARGADTRVSYEQYF. The CDR3 DNA sequence: TGCAGTGCTAGAGGGGCGGACACCCGTGTCTCCTACGAGCAGTACTTC.

This clonotype has just a few counts. V gene TRBV27 combines with J gene TRBJ2-7; 7 bases fit TRBD2. This CDR3 is built from 17 residues. With 3 bases clipped from V and 2 bases from J, the junction kept 13 bases outside the gene matches. CDR1 and CDR2 from the germline V gene are MNHEY and SMNVEV (reference sequence). CDR3 DNA: TGTGCCAGCAGTTTGGCGGGGCCCGGGGGGTCTCCCTACGAGCAGTACTTC. It specifies CASSLAGPGGSPYEQYF.

This clonotype was seen many times. This chain connects TRBV20-1 to TRBJ2-1; TRBD2 might be the D (5 bases). The germline V gene encodes CDR1 DFQATT and CDR2 SNEGSKA (reference sequence). The CDR3 has 16 residues. Trimming stripped 1 base from V and 0 bases from J, with 13 bases between. The chain's CDR3 is CSARVGRGRSYNEQFF. DNA of the CDR3: TGCAGTGCTAGAGTGGGCCGGGGTCGCTCCTACAATGAGCAGTTCTTC.

This clonotype was seen ten or more times. This chain links TRBV20-1 with TRBJ2-7; D unclear. V shed 1 base and J shed 0 bases, with 7 bases lying between them. The length of the CDR3 is 13 residues. Germline V gives CDR1 DFQATT, CDR2 SNEGSKA (reference sequence). CDR3 sequence: CSARGSPSYEQYF. For the CDR3, the DNA is TGCAGTGCTAGAGGGTCTCCCTCCTACGAGCAGTACTTC.